This T cell receptor (beta chain) was identified in a study of blood T cell repertoires in COVID-19. The CDR3 contains 14 residues. In germline, CDR1 is SNHLY, CDR2 FYNNEI. Trimming took 6 bases from V and 1 from J, leaving 10 bases between them. Sequencing used immunoSEQ multiplex PCR; TCRdb keeps in-frame clones, though not all of them. In the table there are approximately 150,000 clones, roughly 88% of which are singletons. The specimen was peripheral blood. The chain links TRBV2 to TRBJ1-5; possibly TRBD1 for D (5 bases). The sequence derives from a woman aged 45-65 years with acute or convalescent COVID-19. The CDR3, as DNA: TGTGCCAGCAGGGAGGGGTGGAGCAATCAGCCCCAGCATTTT. Protein product: CASREGWSNQPQHF.